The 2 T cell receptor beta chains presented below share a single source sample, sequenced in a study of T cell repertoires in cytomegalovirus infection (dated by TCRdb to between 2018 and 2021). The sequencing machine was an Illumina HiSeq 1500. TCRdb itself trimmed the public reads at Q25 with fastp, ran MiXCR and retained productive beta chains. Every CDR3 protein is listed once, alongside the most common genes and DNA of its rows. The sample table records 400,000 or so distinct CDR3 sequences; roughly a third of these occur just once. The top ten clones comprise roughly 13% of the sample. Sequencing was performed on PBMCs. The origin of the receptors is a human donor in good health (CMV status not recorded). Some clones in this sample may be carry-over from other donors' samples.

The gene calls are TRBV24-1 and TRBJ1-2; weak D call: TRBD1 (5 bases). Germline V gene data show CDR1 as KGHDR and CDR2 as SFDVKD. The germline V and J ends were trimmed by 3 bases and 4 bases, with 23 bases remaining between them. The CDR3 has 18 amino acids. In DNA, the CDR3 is TGTGCCACCAGTGATCCGAGCGCGTCGGGGGACTCGCTCTATGGCTACACCTTC. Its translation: CATSDPSASGDSLYGYTF.

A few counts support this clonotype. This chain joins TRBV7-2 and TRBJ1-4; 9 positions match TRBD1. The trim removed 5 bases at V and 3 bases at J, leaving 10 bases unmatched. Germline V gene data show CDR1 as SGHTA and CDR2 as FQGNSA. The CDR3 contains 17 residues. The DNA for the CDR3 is TGTGCCAGCAGCCCCGGGAACAGGGGGCCCCCTAATGAAAAACTGTTTTTT. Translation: CASSPGNRGPPNEKLFF.